These 27 T cell receptor beta chains share one sample of origin, sequenced in a study of cytomegalovirus exposure and HLA in healthy donors. PCR amplification relied on 60 Vbeta primers (plus 13 Jbeta primers). Sequenced by immunoSEQ multiplex PCR; TCRdb stores in-frame clones only, minus some. Counted here are 85,000 to 100,000 clones, around 83% occurring once; the ten biggest clones make up under 4%. The sequencing sample was made of PBMCs. Receptors were obtained from a female donor in good health and CMV-seropositive.

V and J are TRBV6-1 and TRBJ2-1; 9 bases align to TRBD2. The ends lost 6 bases at V and 0 bases at J; junction bases unmatched: 3. Germline V CDR1 and CDR2: MNHNS, SASEGT. The length of the CDR3 is 15 residues. The CDR3 nucleotides are TGTGCCAGCAGGCGGGAGGGAAGCTCCTACAATGAGCAGTTCTTC. It encodes CASRREGSSYNEQFF.

The V and J genes are TRBV10-3 and TRBJ2-7; 8 bases map to TRBD1. This CDR3 contains 12 residues. The junction had 5 bases not matched to a gene; V was cut back by 10 bases and J by 3 bases. Looked up from germline, CDR1 is ENHRY and CDR2 is SYGVKD. DNA of the CDR3: TGTGCCACCCAGGGGGCTGTCTACGAGCAGTACTTC. Its translation: CATQGAVYEQYF.

The genes are TRBV5-1 and TRBJ2-5, with D unresolved. The CDR3 has 16 residues. The germline gives CDR1 SGHRS, CDR2 YFSETQ. Trimming removed 4 bases at V and 3 bases at J, with 19 bases between. The CDR3 loop is CASSLDPMEKKETQYF. In DNA form, the CDR3 reads TGCGCCAGCAGCCTCGACCCTATGGAGAAGAAAGAGACCCAGTACTTC.

The chain employs TRBV9 and TRBJ2-3; D unclear. This CDR3 is 16 amino acids long. The V end was cut by 0 bases, the J end by 0 bases, with 11 bases between. Germline CDR1 and CDR2: SGDLS and YYNGEE. CDR3 in DNA: TGTGCCAGCAGCGTAGGGTCCAGTGCTAGCACAGATACGCAGTATTTT. This translates into CASSVGSSASTDTQYF.

The rearrangement joins TRBV11-2 to TRBJ1-3; unclear D gene. This CDR3 is built from 12 residues. Trimming pared 4 bases from V and 4 bases from J, leaving 5 bases between. CDR1 is SGHAT and CDR2 is FQNNGV in the germline V gene. CDR3 residues: CASSSEGNTIYF. The CDR3 nucleotides read TGTGCCAGCAGCTCTGAGGGAAACACCATATATTTT.

The chain links TRBV25-1 to TRBJ2-7; weak D call: TRBD2 (5 bases). CDR1 and CDR2 from the germline V gene are MGHDK and SYGVNS. Deletions cut 1 base from V and 11 bases from J, with 18 bases between. CDR3 length: 14 residues. Here the CDR3 reads CASSESGEGRSKYF. The CDR3 DNA sequence: TGTGCCAGCAGTGAATCCGGGGAAGGGAGATCTAAGTACTTC.

V gene TRBV10-2 combines with J gene TRBJ2-3; 10 bases are a match to TRBD1. CDR1 is WSHSY, CDR2 SAAADI, per germline. The CDR3 runs to 15 residues. Trimming took 5 bases from V and 4 from J; bases not matched to a gene: 6. CDR3 loop: CASSSTGGSADTQYF. The CDR3 DNA reads TGCGCCAGCAGTTCGACAGGGGGCAGTGCAGATACGCAGTATTTT.

The chain combines TRBV27 with TRBJ2-3; 10 bases agree with TRBD1. Trimming cost V 6 bases and J 6 bases; bases outside gene matches: 24. The CDR3 has 20 amino acids. Germline loops: CDR1 MNHEY, CDR2 SMNVEV (reference sequence). The CDR3 coding sequence is TGTGCCAGCAGCCCGGGACAGGGGTTTTTTGAGGGACTAATCATCGATACGCAGTATTTT. This encodes CASSPGQGFFEGLIIDTQYF.

The chain combines TRBV5-1 with TRBJ2-5; the D is unclear. Matching the DNA end better, TRBJ2-7 makes the J call doubtful. There are 14 residues in the CDR3. The V gene's germline CDR1 is SGHRS and CDR2 YFSETQ. The CDR3 here is CASSLRLESYEQYF. The CDR3 DNA sequence: TGCGCCAGCAGCTTGCGGTTGGAGTCCTACGAGCAGTACTTC.

The V gene is TRBV2, the J gene TRBJ1-2; 12 bases fit TRBD1. V gave up 8 bases and J gave up 7 bases; unmatched junction bases: 11. The CDR3 extends over 15 amino acids. Per the germline V gene, CDR1 is SNHLY and CDR2 is FYNNEI. CDR3 bases: TGTGCCAGCGGGGACAGGGGGCTCTTCTCTCTTGGCTACACCTTC. It yields the protein CASGDRGLFSLGYTF. Supplemented by reference TRBV2 and TRBJ1-2, the full variable domain reads EPEVTQTPSHQVTQMGQEVILRCVPISNHLYFYWYRQILGQKVEFLVSFYNNEISEKSEIFDDQFSVERPDGSNFTLKIRSTKLEDSAMYFCASGDRGLFSLGYTFGSGTRLTVV.

The chain employs TRBV5-6 and TRBJ2-7; 8 bases agree with TRBD1. CDR1 and CDR2 from the germline V gene are SGHDT and YYEEEE. The CDR3 is made up of 14 amino acids. The V gene end was trimmed by 4 bases and the J gene end by 0 bases; junction bases not matched to a gene: 3. The CDR3 here is CASSAGQGSYEQYF. The CDR3 nucleotides read TGTGCCAGCAGCGCCGGACAGGGCTCCTACGAGCAGTACTTC.

This chain links TRBV6-1 with TRBJ1-2; TRBD1 matches 9 bases. This CDR3 contains 13 residues. Trimming at V came to 7 bases and at J to 7 bases, leaving 7 bases not matched to a gene. Germline CDR1 is MNHNS and CDR2 is SASEGT. The CDR3 loop reads CASTPGTGRGYTF. CDR3 DNA: TGTGCCAGCACCCCAGGGACAGGGCGTGGCTACACCTTC.

The CDR3 region is CAWSLGLAGGTESYNEQFF. CDR3 nucleotides: TGTGCCTGGAGCCTAGGACTAGCGGGAGGGACGGAGTCCTACAATGAGCAGTTCTTC. The chain employs TRBV30 and TRBJ2-1; 15 positions match TRBD2. The germline V gene encodes CDR1 GTSNPN and CDR2 SVGIG (reference sequence). This CDR3 is 19 amino acids long. Germline trimming cut 3 bases from V and 1 base from J; bases unmatched to any gene: 10.

This sequence joins TRBV18 and TRBJ2-3; 13 nucleotides align to TRBD2. The CDR3 extends over 20 amino acids. The germline V gene has CDR1 KGHSH and CDR2 LQKENI. Germline trimming cut 0 bases from V and 5 bases from J; bases unmatched to any gene: 14. Written as DNA, the CDR3 is TGTGCCAGCTCACCACCTGGGGGACTAGCGGGACCTCCCTCCGGAGATACGCAGTATTTT. Amino acid sequence: CASSPPGGLAGPPSGDTQYF.

This chain connects TRBV4-2 to TRBJ2-5; D gene ambiguous. The last part of the DNA fits TRBJ2-7 better; the J call may be wrong. There are 14 residues in the CDR3. Germline CDR1 and CDR2: LGHNA and YNFKEQ. CDR3 loop: CASSQTADSYEQYF. CDR3 sequence (DNA): TGTGCCAGCAGCCAAACGGCGGACTCCTACGAGCAGTACTTC.

DNA of the CDR3: TGTGCCAGTAGTATAGGCAGGGGGCTTCATGGCTACACCTTC. As protein: CASSIGRGLHGYTF. The genes are TRBV19 and TRBJ1-2; 8 bases fit TRBD1. J gave up 6 bases and V 1 base, and 4 bases lay outside the gene matches. Germline V CDR1 and CDR2: LNHDA, SQIVND (reference sequence). The CDR3 totals 14 residues.

This chain connects TRBV5-5 to TRBJ2-5; possibly TRBD1 for D (6 bases). The CDR3 is made up of 15 amino acids. V lost 1 base, J lost 5 bases, and 15 bases lay in between. Germline-derived CDR1 and CDR2 are SGHKS and YYEKEE (reference sequence). The chain's CDR3 is CASSLFVSGVETQYF. CDR3 nucleotide sequence: TGTGCCAGCAGCTTGTTTGTTTCAGGGGTTGAGACCCAGTACTTC. Looking up the rest from reference TRBV5-5 and TRBJ2-5 gives the full variable domain: DAGVTQSPTHLIKTRGQQVTLRCSPISGHKSVSWYQQVLGQGPQFIFQYYEKEERGRGNFPDRFSARQFPNYSSELNVNALLLGDSALYLCASSLFVSGVETQYFGPGTRLLVL.

V gene TRBV5-1 combines with J gene TRBJ2-5; TRBD1 matches 9 bases. There are 15 residues in the CDR3. V gave up 0 bases and J gave up 1 base; unmatched junction bases: 1. Germline V gene data show CDR1 as SGHRS and CDR2 as YFSETQ. The DNA for the CDR3 is TGCGCCAGCAGCTTGGTGACAGGGGGCCAAGAGACCCAGTACTTC. Translation: CASSLVTGGQETQYF.

The V call is TRBV29-1, the J call TRBJ1-5; no clear D. V was shortened by 4 bases and J by 5 bases, with 9 bases between the two germline ends. Germline V gives CDR1 SQVTM, CDR2 ANQGSEA. The CDR3 spans 12 residues. In DNA, the CDR3 is TGCAGCGTTGCCGAGCCCCATCAGCCCCAGCATTTT. The encoded protein is CSVAEPHQPQHF.

This clone was recorded a few times. This rearrangement joins TRBV13 to TRBJ1-4, with D unresolved. The CDR3 length is 13 residues. Germline V gene sequence: CDR1 PRHDT, CDR2 FYEKMQ (reference sequence). Deletions cut 0 bases from V and 10 bases from J, with 9 bases between. CDR3 in DNA: TGTGCCAGCAGCTTAGGGAGATTCGGAAAACTGTTTTTT. It yields the protein CASSLGRFGKLFF.

The chain carries TRBV9 and TRBJ1-2, with 7 bases aligning to TRBD1. V lost 0 bases to trimming and J lost 10 bases; unmatched junction nucleotides: 3. Germline-derived CDR1 and CDR2 are SGDLS and YYNGEE. The CDR3 loop spans 12 amino acids. For the CDR3, the DNA is TGTGCCAGCAGCGTAGTAGGGGGCGACTACACCTTC. It specifies CASSVVGGDYTF. The variable domain in full, with the rest retrieved from reference TRBV9 and TRBJ1-2, is DSGVTQTPKHLITATGQRVTLRCSPRSGDLSVYWYQQSLDQGLQFLIQYYNGEERAKGNILERFSAQQFPDLHSELNLSSLELGDSALYFCASSVVGGDYTFGSGTRLTVV.

This clone was observed a single time. The CDR3 DNA reads TGTGCCAGCAGCACTAGCGGGAGAACAGATACGCAGTATTTT. Translation gives CASSTSGRTDTQYF. The rearrangement links TRBV11-1 to TRBJ2-3, with 11 positions matching TRBD2. The CDR3 is 14 residues long. Germline V gene sequence: CDR1 SGHAT, CDR2 FQDESV (reference sequence). Trimming at V came to 5 bases and at J to 3 bases, leaving 1 base not matched to a gene.

V and J are TRBV11-2 and TRBJ1-3; possible D gene TRBD1, 6 bases. The V gene lost 2 bases and the J gene lost 0 bases, with 17 bases spanning the gap. CDR1 is SGHAT and CDR2 is FQNNGV in the germline V gene. CDR3 size: 18 residues. The CDR3 is CASSLSAGTLFSGNTIYF. CDR3 coding DNA: TGTGCCAGCAGCTTATCTGCAGGGACACTTTTCTCTGGAAACACCATATATTTT. Filled out from reference TRBV11-2 and TRBJ1-3, the complete variable domain reads EAGVAQSPRYKIIEKRQSVAFWCNPISGHATLYWYQQILGQGPKLLIQFQNNGVVDDSQLPKDRFSAERLKGVDSTLKIQPAKLEDSAVYLCASSLSAGTLFSGNTIYFGEGSWLTVV.

The genes are TRBV6-5 and TRBJ2-7, with 10 bases identical to TRBD2. The CDR3 runs 14 residues. With V trimmed by 6 bases and J by 9 bases, 11 bases remained unmatched. Per the germline V gene, CDR1 is MNHEY and CDR2 is SVGAGI. The CDR3 loop reads CASSPTSGPGAQYF. The CDR3 DNA reads as TGTGCCAGCAGCCCGACTAGCGGGCCCGGGGCGCAGTACTTC.

The gene calls are TRBV28 and TRBJ1-1; 7 nucleotides align to TRBD1. J was trimmed by 10 bases and V by 2 bases; bases with no gene match: 4. The CDR3 covers 12 residues. From germline, CDR1 is MDHEN and CDR2 SYDVKM. In DNA form, the CDR3 reads TGTGCCAGCAGTTTACCTAGACAGGGAGCTTTCTTT. Amino acids: CASSLPRQGAFF.

This clone was seen a few times. This chain joins TRBV5-4 and TRBJ2-7; D remains ambiguous. Germline V gives CDR1 SGHNT, CDR2 YYREEE (reference sequence). The CDR3 is 13 amino acids. The V end lost 0 bases, the J end lost 7 bases, and 11 bases lay between the germline ends. The CDR3 nucleotides read TGTGCCAGCAGCTTGGACTCCCGGCGGGAGCAGTACTTC. The encoded protein is CASSLDSRREQYF.

The chain uses TRBV11-2 and TRBJ1-6, with TRBD1 matching 7 bases. J was trimmed by 7 bases and V by 3 bases; bases with no gene match: 12. CDR3 length: 17 amino acids. Germline lookup yields CDR1 SGHAT and CDR2 FQNNGV. Here the CDR3 DNA reads TGTGCCAGCAGCTTCCATGACGAGACAGGGCGGAATTCACCCCTCCACTTT. Translating it yields CASSFHDETGRNSPLHF.